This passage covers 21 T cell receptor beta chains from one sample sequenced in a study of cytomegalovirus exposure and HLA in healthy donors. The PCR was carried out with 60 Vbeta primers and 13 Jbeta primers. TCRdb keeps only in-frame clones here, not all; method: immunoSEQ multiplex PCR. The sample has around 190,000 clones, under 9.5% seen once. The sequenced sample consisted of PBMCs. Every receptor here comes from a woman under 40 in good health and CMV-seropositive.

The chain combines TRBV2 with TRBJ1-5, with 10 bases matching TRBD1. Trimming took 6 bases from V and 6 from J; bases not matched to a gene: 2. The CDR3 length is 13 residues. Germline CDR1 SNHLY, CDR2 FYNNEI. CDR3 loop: CASRGTGAQPQHF. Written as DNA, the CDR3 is TGTGCCAGCAGGGGGACAGGGGCTCAGCCCCAGCATTTT.

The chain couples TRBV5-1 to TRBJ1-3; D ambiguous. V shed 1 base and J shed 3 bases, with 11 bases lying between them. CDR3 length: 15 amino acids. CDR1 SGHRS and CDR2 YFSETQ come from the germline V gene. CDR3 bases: TGCGCCAGCAGCTTGTTTGGTCAGAATGGAAACACCATATATTTT. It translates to CASSLFGQNGNTIYF.

Here the CDR3 DNA reads TGTGCCAGCAGCCGACTAGGAACAGATACGCAGTATTTT. It yields the protein CASSRLGTDTQYF. The chain couples TRBV7-9 to TRBJ2-3; D is perhaps TRBD2 (6 bases). Germline V lookup: CDR1 SEHNR, CDR2 FQNEAQ (reference sequence). V dropped 5 bases and J dropped 3 bases, with 9 bases sitting between them. The CDR3 sequence is 13 residues long.

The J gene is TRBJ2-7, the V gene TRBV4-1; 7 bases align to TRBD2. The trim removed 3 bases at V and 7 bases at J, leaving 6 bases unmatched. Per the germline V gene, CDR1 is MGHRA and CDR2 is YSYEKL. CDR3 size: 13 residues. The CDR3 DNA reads TGCGCCAGCAGCCACCGGACTAGGAGGGAGCAGTACTTC. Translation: CASSHRTRREQYF.

The CDR3 reads CASSAQGGNTIYF. The CDR3, as DNA: TGTGCCAGCAGCGCCCAGGGTGGAAACACCATATATTTT. The chain combines TRBV9 with TRBJ1-3, with D possibly being TRBD1 (5 bases). CDR1 and CDR2 from the germline V gene are SGDLS and YYNGEE. Between the trimmed V and J ends, which lost 3 bases and 3 bases, there was a span of 7 bases. The length of the CDR3 is 13 residues.

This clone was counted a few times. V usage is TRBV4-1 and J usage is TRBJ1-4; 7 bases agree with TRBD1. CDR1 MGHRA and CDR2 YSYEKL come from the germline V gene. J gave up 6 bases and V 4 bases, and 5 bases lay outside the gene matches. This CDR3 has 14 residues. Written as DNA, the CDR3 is TGCGCCAGCAGCCTCCGACAGGGCGATGAAAAACTGTTTTTT. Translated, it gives CASSLRQGDEKLFF.

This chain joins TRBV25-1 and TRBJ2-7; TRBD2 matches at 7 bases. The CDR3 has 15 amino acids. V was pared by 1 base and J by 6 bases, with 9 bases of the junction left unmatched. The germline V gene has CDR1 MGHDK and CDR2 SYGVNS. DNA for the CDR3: TGTGCCAGCAGTGAATTCGGACTAGGGGCGCGCGAGCAGTACTTC. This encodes CASSEFGLGAREQYF.

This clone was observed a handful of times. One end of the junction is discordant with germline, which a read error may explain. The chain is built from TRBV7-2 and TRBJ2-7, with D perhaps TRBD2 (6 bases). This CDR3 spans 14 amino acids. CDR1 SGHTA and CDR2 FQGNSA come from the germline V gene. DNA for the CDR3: TGTGCCAGCAGCGCCTACACTAGCTCCCACGAGCAGTACTTC. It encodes CASSAYTSSHEQYF.

The CDR3 here is CASSTRTAQPQHF. The CDR3 DNA is TGTGCCAGTAGTACCCGGACAGCCCAGCCCCAGCATTTT. The chain uses TRBV19 and TRBJ1-5; possibly TRBD1 for D (6 bases). V gave up 4 bases and J gave up 7 bases, with 11 bases separating them. The CDR3 runs 13 residues. Germline V lookup: CDR1 LNHDA, CDR2 SQIVND (reference sequence).

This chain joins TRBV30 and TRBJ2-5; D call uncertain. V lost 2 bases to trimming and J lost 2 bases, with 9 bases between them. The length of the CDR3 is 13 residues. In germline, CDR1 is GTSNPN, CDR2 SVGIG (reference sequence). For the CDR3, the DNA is TGTGCCTGGAGTCAATACTCTCAAGAGACCCAGTACTTC. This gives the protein CAWSQYSQETQYF.

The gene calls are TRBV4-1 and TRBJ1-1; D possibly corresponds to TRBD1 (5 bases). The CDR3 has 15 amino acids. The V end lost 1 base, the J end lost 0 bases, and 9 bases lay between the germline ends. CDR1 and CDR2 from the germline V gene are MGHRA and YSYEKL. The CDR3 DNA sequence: TGCGCCAGCAGCCAAGGTCAGGGAATGAACACTGAAGCTTTCTTT. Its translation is CASSQGQGMNTEAFF.

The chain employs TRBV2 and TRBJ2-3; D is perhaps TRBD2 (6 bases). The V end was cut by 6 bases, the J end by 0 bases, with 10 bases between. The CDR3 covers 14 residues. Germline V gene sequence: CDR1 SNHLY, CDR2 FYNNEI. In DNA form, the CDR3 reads TGTGCCAGCAGGGAGGGCCATAGCACAGATACGCAGTATTTT. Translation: CASREGHSTDTQYF.

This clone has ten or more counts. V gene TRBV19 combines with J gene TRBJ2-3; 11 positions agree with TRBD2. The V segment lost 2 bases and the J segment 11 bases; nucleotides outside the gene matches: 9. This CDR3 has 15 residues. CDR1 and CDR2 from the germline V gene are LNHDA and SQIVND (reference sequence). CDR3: CASSISVLAGVVQYF. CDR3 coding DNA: TGTGCCAGTAGTATATCCGTACTAGCGGGAGTCGTGCAGTATTTT.

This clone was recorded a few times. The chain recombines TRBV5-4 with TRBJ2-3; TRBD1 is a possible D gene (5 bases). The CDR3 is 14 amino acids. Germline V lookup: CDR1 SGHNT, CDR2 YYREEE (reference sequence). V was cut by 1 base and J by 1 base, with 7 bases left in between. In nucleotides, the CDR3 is TGTGCCAGCAGCTTGCCAGGGCGCACAGATACGCAGTATTTT. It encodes CASSLPGRTDTQYF.

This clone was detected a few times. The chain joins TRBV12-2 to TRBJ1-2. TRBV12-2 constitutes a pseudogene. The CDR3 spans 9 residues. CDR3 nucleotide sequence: TGTGCAAGTCGCCCGTGCTACACCTTC. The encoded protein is CASRPCYTF.

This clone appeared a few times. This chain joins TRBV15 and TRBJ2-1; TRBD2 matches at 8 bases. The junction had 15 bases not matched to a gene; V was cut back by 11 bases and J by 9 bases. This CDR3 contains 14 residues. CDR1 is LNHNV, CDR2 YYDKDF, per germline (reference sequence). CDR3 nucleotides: TGTGCCGCCCGAACGACTAGCGAGCTTGGTGAGCAGTTCTTC. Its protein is CAARTTSELGEQFF.

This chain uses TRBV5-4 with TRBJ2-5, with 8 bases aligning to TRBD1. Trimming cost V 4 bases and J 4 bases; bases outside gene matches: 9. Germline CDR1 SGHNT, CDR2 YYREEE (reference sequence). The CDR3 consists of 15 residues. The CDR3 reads CASSRTGGQRETQYF. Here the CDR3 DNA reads TGTGCCAGCAGCAGAACAGGGGGACAACGAGAGACCCAGTACTTC.

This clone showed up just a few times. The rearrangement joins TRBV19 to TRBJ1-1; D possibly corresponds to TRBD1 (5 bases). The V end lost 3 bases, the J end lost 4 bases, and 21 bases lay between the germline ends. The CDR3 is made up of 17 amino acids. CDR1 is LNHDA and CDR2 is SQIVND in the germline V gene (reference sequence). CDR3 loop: CASSIRAGVYYGTEAFF. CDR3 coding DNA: TGTGCCAGTAGTATCAGGGCGGGAGTCTACTATGGCACTGAAGCTTTCTTT. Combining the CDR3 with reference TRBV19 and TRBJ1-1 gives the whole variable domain DGGITQSPKYLFRKEGQNVTLSCEQNLNHDAMYWYRQDPGQGLRLIYYSQIVNDFQKGDIAEGYSVSREKKESFPLTVTSAQKNPTAFYLCASSIRAGVYYGTEAFFGQGTRLTVV.

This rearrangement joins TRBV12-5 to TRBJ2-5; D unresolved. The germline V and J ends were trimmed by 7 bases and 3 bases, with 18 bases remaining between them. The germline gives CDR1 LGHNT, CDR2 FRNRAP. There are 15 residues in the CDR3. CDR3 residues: CASVDHRVAKETQYF. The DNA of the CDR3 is TGTGCTAGTGTCGACCACCGGGTCGCAAAAGAGACCCAGTACTTC. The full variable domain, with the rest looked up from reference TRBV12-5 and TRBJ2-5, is DARVTQTPRHKVTEMGQEVTMRCQPILGHNTVFWYRQTMMQGLELLAYFRNRAPLDDSGMPKDRFSAEMPDATLATLKIQPSEPRDSAVYFCASVDHRVAKETQYFGPGTRLLVL.

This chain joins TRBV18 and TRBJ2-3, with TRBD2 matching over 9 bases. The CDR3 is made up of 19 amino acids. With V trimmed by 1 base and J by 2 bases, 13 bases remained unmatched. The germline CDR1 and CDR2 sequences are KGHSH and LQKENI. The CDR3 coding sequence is TGTGCCAGCTCACCACGTTTGGCGAAGCGGGAGGCTACCACAGATACGCAGTATTTT. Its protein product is CASSPRLAKREATTDTQYF. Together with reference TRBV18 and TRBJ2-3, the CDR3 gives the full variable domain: NAGVMQNPRHLVRRRGQEARLRCSPMKGHSHVYWYRQLPEEGLKFMVYLQKENIIDESGMPKERFSAEFPKEGPSILRIQQVVRGDSAAYFCASSPRLAKREATTDTQYFGPGTRLTVL.

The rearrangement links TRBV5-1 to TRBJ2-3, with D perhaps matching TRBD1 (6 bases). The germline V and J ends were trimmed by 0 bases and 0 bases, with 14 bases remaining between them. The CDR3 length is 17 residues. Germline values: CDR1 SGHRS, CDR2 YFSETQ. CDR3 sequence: CASSLVVTGRSTDTQYF. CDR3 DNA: TGCGCCAGCAGCTTGGTCGTGACAGGACGTAGCACAGATACGCAGTATTTT. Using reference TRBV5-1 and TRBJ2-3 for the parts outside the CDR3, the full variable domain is KAGVTQTPRYLIKTRGQQVTLSCSPISGHRSVSWYQQTPGQGLQFLFEYFSETQRNKGNFPGRFSGRQFSNSRSEMNVSTLELGDSALYLCASSLVVTGRSTDTQYFGPGTRLTVL.